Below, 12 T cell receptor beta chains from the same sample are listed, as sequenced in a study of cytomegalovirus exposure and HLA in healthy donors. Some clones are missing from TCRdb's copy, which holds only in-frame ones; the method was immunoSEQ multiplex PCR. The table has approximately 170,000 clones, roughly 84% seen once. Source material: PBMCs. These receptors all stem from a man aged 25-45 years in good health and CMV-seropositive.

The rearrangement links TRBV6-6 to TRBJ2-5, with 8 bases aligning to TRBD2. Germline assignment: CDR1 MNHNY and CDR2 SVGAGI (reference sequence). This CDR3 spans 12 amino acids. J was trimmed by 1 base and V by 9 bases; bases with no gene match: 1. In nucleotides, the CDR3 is TGTGCCAGTGCGGGGGGCCAAGAGACCCAGTACTTC. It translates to CASAGGQETQYF.

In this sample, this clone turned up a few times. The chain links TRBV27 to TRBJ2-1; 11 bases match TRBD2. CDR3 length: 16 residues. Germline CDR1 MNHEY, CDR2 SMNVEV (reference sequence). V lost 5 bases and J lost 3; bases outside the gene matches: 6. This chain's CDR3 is CASSQTSGRVYNEQFF. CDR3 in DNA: TGTGCCAGCAGTCAAACTAGCGGGAGAGTCTACAATGAGCAGTTCTTC.

CDR3 in DNA: TGTGCCAGCAGCTTAGCGGAACAGGGTTACGAGCAGTACTTC. It codes for CASSLAEQGYEQYF. The chain uses TRBV7-8 and TRBJ2-7, with a weak D call TRBD1 (6 bases). This CDR3 has 14 residues. Trimming stripped 0 bases from V and 4 bases from J, with 10 bases between. The V gene's germline CDR1 is SGHVS and CDR2 FQNEAQ.

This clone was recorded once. The CDR3 DNA is TGTGCCAGCACCATTGTGGGGGACTTCAGTAATTCACCCCTCCACTTT. Amino acids: CASTIVGDFSNSPLHF. The V call is TRBV28, the J call TRBJ1-6, with a weak D call TRBD1 (5 bases). The CDR3 runs to 16 residues. Germline V gives CDR1 MDHEN, CDR2 SYDVKM. Between the trimmed V and J ends, which lost 7 bases and 6 bases, there was a span of 19 bases.

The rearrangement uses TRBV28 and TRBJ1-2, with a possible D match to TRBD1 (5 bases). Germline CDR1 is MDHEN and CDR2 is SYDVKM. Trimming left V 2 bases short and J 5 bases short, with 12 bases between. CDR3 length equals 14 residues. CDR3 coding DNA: TGTGCCAGCAGTTTAAACGACAGACGATATGGCTACACCTTC. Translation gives CASSLNDRRYGYTF.

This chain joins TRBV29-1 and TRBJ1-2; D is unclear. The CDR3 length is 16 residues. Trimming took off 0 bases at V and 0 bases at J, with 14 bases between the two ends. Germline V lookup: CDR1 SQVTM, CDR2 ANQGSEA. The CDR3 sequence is CSVEEPDETTNYGYTF. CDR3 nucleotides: TGCAGCGTTGAAGAGCCCGACGAGACAACTAACTATGGCTACACCTTC.

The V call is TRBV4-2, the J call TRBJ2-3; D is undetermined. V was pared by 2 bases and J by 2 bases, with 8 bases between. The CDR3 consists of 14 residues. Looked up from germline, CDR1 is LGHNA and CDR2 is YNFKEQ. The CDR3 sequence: CASSQRGTTDTQYF. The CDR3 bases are TGTGCCAGCAGCCAACGAGGAACCACAGATACGCAGTATTTT.

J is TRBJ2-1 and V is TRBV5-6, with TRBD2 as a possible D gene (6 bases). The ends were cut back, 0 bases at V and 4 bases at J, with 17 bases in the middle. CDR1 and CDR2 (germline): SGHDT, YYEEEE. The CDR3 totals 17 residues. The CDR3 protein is CASSLVLAVGAYNEQFF. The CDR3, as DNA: TGTGCCAGCAGCTTGGTATTAGCGGTTGGGGCTTACAATGAGCAGTTCTTC.

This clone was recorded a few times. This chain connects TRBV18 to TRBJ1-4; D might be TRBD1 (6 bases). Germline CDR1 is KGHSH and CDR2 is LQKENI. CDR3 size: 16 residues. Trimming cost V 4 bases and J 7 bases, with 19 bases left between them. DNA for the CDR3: TGTGCCAGCTCACTTTACGGGCAGGGGATTGGTGAAAAACTGTTTTTT. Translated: CASSLYGQGIGEKLFF.

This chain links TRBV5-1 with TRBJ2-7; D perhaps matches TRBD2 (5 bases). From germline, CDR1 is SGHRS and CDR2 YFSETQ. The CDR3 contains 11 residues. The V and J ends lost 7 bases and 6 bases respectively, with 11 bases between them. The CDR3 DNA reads TGCGCCAGCGGCAGAGAGGGCGAGCAGTACTTC. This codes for CASGREGEQYF.

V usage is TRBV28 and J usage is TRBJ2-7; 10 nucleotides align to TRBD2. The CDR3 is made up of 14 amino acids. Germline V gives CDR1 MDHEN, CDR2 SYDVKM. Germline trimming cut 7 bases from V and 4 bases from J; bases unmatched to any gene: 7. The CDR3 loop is CASTLGLAVYEQYF. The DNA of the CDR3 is TGTGCCAGCACCCTAGGACTAGCGGTTTACGAGCAGTACTTC.

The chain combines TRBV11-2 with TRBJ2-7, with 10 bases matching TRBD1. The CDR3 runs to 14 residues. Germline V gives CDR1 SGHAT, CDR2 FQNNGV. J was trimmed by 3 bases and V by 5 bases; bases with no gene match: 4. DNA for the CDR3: TGTGCCAGCAGCGGCCGGGACAGGGGCTACGAGCAGTACTTC. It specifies CASSGRDRGYEQYF.